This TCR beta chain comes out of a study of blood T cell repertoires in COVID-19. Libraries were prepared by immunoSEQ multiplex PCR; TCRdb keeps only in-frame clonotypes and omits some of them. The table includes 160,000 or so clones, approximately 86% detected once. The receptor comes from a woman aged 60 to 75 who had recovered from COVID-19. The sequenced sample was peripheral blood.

The CDR3 loop reads CAKPRDKNTGELFF. The DNA for the CDR3 is TGTGCCAAACCTCGGGACAAAAACACCGGGGAGCTGTTTTTT. The chain combines TRBV3-1 (or the pseudogene TRBV3-2) with TRBJ2-2; D may be TRBD1 (6 bases). V shed 10 bases and J shed 2 bases, with 14 bases lying between them. Germline V gene data show CDR1 as LGHDT and CDR2 as YNNKEL (reference sequence). This CDR3 region has 14 residues.